The clone carrying this T cell receptor beta chain has ten or more counts. Its matching antigen is unknown. Individual cDNA molecules each received unique molecular identifiers attached to them. TCRdb fed the 5' RACE reads into MiXCR, producing one record per CDR3 protein. Here the sample spans approximately 67,000 distinct CDR3 sequences, roughly 10% being singletons. This record belongs to a study of early T cells in non-severe SARS-CoV-2 infection. About the research overall: The authors sequenced bulk RNA from unsorted whole blood, leaving chains unpaired. Findings and caveats of the study: VDJdb matches were skewed toward anti-spike CD8 T cell responses.

CDR3 length: 13 amino acids. V was trimmed by 4 bases and J by 5 bases, leaving 11 bases between them. From germline, CDR1 is SGHNT and CDR2 YENEEA. This receptor was obtained from an adult who was a healthcare worker with PCR-confirmed SARS-CoV-2 infection or an uninfected control (not recorded which). This sequence joins TRBV11-3 and TRBJ1-2, with unresolved D. What was sequenced was whole blood. The CDR3 DNA reads TGTGCCAGCAGCTCCCCACGGCGGTATGGCTACACCTTC. It codes for CASSSPRRYGYTF.